These 8 T cell receptor beta chains were sequenced from one sample in a study of post-analysis software for immune sequencing data. Overall study findings and caveats: Elevated frequency relative to controls characterized a handful of TRBV segments in patients, TRBV5-6, TRBV5-1 and TRBV20-1 among them.

cDNA libraries of TCR beta carried unique molecular identifiers. TCRdb reprocessed the PCR reads via MiXCR and lists one record per CDR3 protein. In the table there are around 500,000 distinct CDR3 sequences, approximately 34% of which are singletons. Antigen specificity for these receptors is unknown. Input material: blood. The receptors shown here come from a girl aged 2-17 years with multiple sclerosis.

V usage is TRBV6-1 and J usage is TRBJ2-3; D gene unclear. Germline loops: CDR1 MNHNS, CDR2 SASEGT. Trimming removed 1 base at V and 1 base at J, with 9 bases between. The CDR3 has 15 residues. The CDR3 reads CASSEGFPGTDTQYF. The DNA of the CDR3 is TGTGCCAGCAGTGAAGGCTTCCCTGGCACAGATACGCAGTATTTT.

The chain is built from TRBV20-1 and TRBJ2-3; TRBD1 agrees at 7 bases. CDR1 is DFQATT and CDR2 is SNEGSKA in the germline V gene (reference sequence). J was trimmed by 2 bases and V by 6 bases; bases with no gene match: 5. CDR3 size: 13 residues. CDR3 in amino acids: CSAGGRATDTQYF. CDR3 nucleotide sequence: TGCAGTGCAGGGGGCAGGGCCACAGATACGCAGTATTTT.

This clonotype has more than one count but fewer than ten. The CDR3 DNA sequence: TGCAGTGCCCCAATGGGCGGTGAAAAACTGTTTTTT. This translates into CSAPMGGEKLFF. This chain uses TRBV20-1 with TRBJ1-4; D not resolved. CDR1 is DFQATT and CDR2 is SNEGSKA in the germline V gene (reference sequence). The CDR3 has 12 residues. With 6 bases removed from V and 7 bases from J, the gap between germline ends came to 12 bases.

The gene calls are TRBV11-2 and TRBJ2-1; D uncertain. The germline V gene has CDR1 SGHAT and CDR2 FQNNGV. V was clipped by 5 bases and J by 4 bases, with 12 bases between them. The length of the CDR3 is 14 residues. Written as DNA, the CDR3 is TGTGCCAGCAGCCAGAAAAGGGTGTACAATGAGCAGTTCTTC. Translated: CASSQKRVYNEQFF.

The rearrangement joins TRBV7-2 to TRBJ1-1, with 7 bases fitting TRBD1. The germline CDR1 and CDR2 sequences are SGHTA and FQGNSA. The CDR3 totals 15 residues. V lost 5 bases and J lost 2; bases outside the gene matches: 8. CDR3 protein: CASSPTDRDNTEAFF. DNA for the CDR3: TGTGCCAGCAGCCCTACTGACAGGGACAACACTGAAGCTTTCTTT.

This clonotype was seen only a few times. The chain has TRBV7-9 and TRBJ1-4; TRBD1 might be the D (6 bases). Trimming cost V 4 bases and J 4 bases, with 13 bases left between them. CDR1 and CDR2 from the germline V gene are SEHNR and FQNEAQ (reference sequence). The CDR3 is 15 amino acids. CDR3 amino acids: CASSSLQGLNEKLFF. CDR3 in DNA: TGTGCCAGCAGCTCTTTACAGGGCCTTAATGAAAAACTGTTTTTT.

This clonotype has just a few counts. The chain joins TRBV20-1 to TRBJ2-1; possibly TRBD1 for D (6 bases). The germline V gene encodes CDR1 DFQATT and CDR2 SNEGSKA (reference sequence). The CDR3 contains 14 residues. The V end lost 5 bases, the J end lost 3 bases, and 14 bases lay between the germline ends. CDR3 sequence reads: CSAEGEPFYNEQFF. In DNA, the CDR3 is TGCAGTGCTGAGGGGGAGCCTTTCTACAATGAGCAGTTCTTC.

The gene calls are TRBV12-3 or TRBV12-4 and TRBJ2-7, with TRBD2 as a possible D gene (6 bases). This CDR3 has 14 residues. V was pared by 4 bases and J by 3 bases, with 13 bases between. CDR3 residues: CASSSHGGYYEQYF. CDR3 coding DNA: TGTGCCAGCAGTTCCCACGGGGGATACTACGAGCAGTACTTC.